This T cell receptor (beta chain) was recovered during a study of graft-versus-host responses after intestinal transplantation. In the study overall: Anti-thymocyte globulin induction preceded 2 to 4 years of tacrolimus and steroid maintenance in all recipients. Study results and caveats: Graft-donor T cell macrochimerism coincided with high graft-versus-host to host-versus-graft clonal ratios in allografts.

TCRdb's table, derived via immunoSEQ multiplex PCR, lists solely in-frame clones and lacks some. Altogether tens of thousands of clones are present, approximately 82% being singletons, with the ten largest covering roughly 1.1%. Notes on this clone: The antigen remains unidentified.

The CDR3 is 14 residues long. J lost 5 bases, V lost 4 bases, and 4 bases had no gene match. The germline CDR1 and CDR2 sequences are SGHRS and YFSETQ. The input for sequencing was PBMCs, taken 27 to 29 days after intestinal transplant. The TCR comes from a human patient who received an intestinal transplant, so some T cells may come from the graft donor. The chain couples TRBV5-1 to TRBJ2-2; 8 bases agree with TRBD1. Here the CDR3 reads CASSPGQGTGELFF. CDR3 nucleotide sequence: TGCGCCAGCAGCCCAGGACAGGGAACCGGGGAGCTGTTTTTT.